This T cell receptor beta chain was recovered during a study of cytomegalovirus exposure and HLA in healthy donors. The PCR ran on 60 Vbeta and 13 Jbeta primers. Authors' data handling: As a later analysis found, there were 70 million to 80 million unique TCR beta chains, of which approximately 10 million were shared. TCRdb keeps only in-frame clones here, not all; method: immunoSEQ multiplex PCR. The V and J calls and clone size are taken from that table; D and trimming were inferred from the DNA. The sample carries under 200,000 clones, around four fifths recorded once. Study conclusions and caveats: The study recorded 164 TCR beta chains that were cytomegalovirus-associated. Reports credit the classifier with highly specific, highly sensitive diagnosis of cytomegalovirus status.

To note about this clone: The antigen is not known.

The V gene lost 1 base and the J gene lost 8 bases, with 8 bases spanning the gap. Germline V gene data show CDR1 as MDHEN and CDR2 as SYDVKM. The length of the CDR3 is 12 residues. Material: PBMCs. The chain uses TRBV28 and TRBJ1-1; maybe TRBD1 (6 bases). The source of this sequence is a woman aged 50 to 60 in good health and CMV-seronegative. The chain's CDR3 is CASSLFTGEAFF. CDR3 coding DNA: TGTGCCAGCAGTTTATTTACAGGGGAAGCTTTCTTT. The whole variable domain, filled in from reference TRBV28 and TRBJ1-1, reads DVKVTQSSRYLVKRTGEKVFLECVQDMDHENMFWYRQDPGLGLRLIYFSYDVKMKEKGDIPEGYSVSREKKERFSLILESASTNQTSMYLCASSLFTGEAFFGQGTRLTVV.